This TCR beta chain was observed in a study of cytomegalovirus exposure and HLA in healthy donors. Study results and caveats: The classifier reportedly diagnosed cytomegalovirus status with high sensitivity and specificity. Later analysis suggested most CMV-associated TCR beta chains were HLA-restricted. It was shown in a later analysis that HLA-associated TCR beta chains were more clonally expanded than other, equally common chains.

When sampled, the donors appeared nominally healthy, though they likely had unrecorded immune exposures. The V segment lost 4 bases and the J segment 0 bases; nucleotides outside the gene matches: 3. Germline values: CDR1 MDHEN, CDR2 SYDVKM. The CDR3 is 16 amino acids. The PCR ran on 60 Vbeta and 13 Jbeta primers. Profiled with immunoSEQ multiplex PCR; TCRdb holds only in-frame clones, not every one. The sample lists around 160,000 clones, 73% occurring once. Concerning this clone: Its antigen is undetermined.

Specimen: PBMCs. The chain carries TRBV28 and TRBJ2-6, with TRBD1 matching over 7 bases. The receptor's source is a woman in her late teens or twenties in good health and CMV-seronegative. CDR3 sequence (DNA): TGTGCCAGCAGTTATGGGACAGCCTCTGGGGCCAACGTCCTGACTTTC. Residues: CASSYGTASGANVLTF.